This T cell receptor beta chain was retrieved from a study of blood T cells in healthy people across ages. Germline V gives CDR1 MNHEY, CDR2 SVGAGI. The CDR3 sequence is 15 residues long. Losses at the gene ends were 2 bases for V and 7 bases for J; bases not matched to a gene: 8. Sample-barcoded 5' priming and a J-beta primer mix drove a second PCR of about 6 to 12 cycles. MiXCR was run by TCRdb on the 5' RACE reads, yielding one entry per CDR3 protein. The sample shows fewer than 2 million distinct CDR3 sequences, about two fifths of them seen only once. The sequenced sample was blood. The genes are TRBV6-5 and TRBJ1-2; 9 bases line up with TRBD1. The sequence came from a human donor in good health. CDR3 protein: CASSYATGGASGYTF. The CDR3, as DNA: TGTGCCAGCAGTTACGCTACAGGGGGCGCGTCTGGCTACACCTTC.